This section outlines one T cell receptor beta chain sequence together with its context. Generated by immunoSEQ multiplex PCR, the TCRdb table keeps only in-frame clones and is missing some. The table shows about 28,000 clones, with approximately 80% occurring only once. The data were obtained in a study of sequential checkpoint blockade in melanoma. Described treatment: randomized to nivolumab then ipilimumab (arm A) or the reverse (arm B). The sample in question was CD8+ T cells sorted from blood (inferred from file names), obtained from a patient given nivolumab and ipilimumab in sequence. The sequence was obtained from a human donor with melanoma.

CDR3 nucleotide sequence: TGCGCCAGCAGCCAAGTTTCTAGCGGGTCCTACGAGCAGTACTTC. The encoded protein is CASSQVSSGSYEQYF. The chain joins TRBV4-1 to TRBJ2-7, with TRBD2 identical over 8 bases. CDR3 length: 15 residues. Germline CDR1 reads MGHRA; CDR2 reads YSYEKL. With V trimmed by 1 base and J by 1 base, 3 bases remained unmatched.